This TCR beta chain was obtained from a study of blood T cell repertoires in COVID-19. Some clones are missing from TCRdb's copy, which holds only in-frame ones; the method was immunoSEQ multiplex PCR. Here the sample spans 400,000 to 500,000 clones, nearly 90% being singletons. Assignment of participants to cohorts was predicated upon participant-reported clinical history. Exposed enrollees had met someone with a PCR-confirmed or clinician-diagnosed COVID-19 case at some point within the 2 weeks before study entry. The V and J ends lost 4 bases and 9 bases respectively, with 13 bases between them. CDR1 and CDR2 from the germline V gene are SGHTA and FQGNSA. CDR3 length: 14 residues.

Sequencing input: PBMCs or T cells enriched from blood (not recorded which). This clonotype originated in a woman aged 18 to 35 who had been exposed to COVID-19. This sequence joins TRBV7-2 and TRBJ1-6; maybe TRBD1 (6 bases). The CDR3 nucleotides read TGTGCCAGCAGCTCCCCTGGACAGCCTTCACCCCTCCACTTT. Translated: CASSSPGQPSPLHF.